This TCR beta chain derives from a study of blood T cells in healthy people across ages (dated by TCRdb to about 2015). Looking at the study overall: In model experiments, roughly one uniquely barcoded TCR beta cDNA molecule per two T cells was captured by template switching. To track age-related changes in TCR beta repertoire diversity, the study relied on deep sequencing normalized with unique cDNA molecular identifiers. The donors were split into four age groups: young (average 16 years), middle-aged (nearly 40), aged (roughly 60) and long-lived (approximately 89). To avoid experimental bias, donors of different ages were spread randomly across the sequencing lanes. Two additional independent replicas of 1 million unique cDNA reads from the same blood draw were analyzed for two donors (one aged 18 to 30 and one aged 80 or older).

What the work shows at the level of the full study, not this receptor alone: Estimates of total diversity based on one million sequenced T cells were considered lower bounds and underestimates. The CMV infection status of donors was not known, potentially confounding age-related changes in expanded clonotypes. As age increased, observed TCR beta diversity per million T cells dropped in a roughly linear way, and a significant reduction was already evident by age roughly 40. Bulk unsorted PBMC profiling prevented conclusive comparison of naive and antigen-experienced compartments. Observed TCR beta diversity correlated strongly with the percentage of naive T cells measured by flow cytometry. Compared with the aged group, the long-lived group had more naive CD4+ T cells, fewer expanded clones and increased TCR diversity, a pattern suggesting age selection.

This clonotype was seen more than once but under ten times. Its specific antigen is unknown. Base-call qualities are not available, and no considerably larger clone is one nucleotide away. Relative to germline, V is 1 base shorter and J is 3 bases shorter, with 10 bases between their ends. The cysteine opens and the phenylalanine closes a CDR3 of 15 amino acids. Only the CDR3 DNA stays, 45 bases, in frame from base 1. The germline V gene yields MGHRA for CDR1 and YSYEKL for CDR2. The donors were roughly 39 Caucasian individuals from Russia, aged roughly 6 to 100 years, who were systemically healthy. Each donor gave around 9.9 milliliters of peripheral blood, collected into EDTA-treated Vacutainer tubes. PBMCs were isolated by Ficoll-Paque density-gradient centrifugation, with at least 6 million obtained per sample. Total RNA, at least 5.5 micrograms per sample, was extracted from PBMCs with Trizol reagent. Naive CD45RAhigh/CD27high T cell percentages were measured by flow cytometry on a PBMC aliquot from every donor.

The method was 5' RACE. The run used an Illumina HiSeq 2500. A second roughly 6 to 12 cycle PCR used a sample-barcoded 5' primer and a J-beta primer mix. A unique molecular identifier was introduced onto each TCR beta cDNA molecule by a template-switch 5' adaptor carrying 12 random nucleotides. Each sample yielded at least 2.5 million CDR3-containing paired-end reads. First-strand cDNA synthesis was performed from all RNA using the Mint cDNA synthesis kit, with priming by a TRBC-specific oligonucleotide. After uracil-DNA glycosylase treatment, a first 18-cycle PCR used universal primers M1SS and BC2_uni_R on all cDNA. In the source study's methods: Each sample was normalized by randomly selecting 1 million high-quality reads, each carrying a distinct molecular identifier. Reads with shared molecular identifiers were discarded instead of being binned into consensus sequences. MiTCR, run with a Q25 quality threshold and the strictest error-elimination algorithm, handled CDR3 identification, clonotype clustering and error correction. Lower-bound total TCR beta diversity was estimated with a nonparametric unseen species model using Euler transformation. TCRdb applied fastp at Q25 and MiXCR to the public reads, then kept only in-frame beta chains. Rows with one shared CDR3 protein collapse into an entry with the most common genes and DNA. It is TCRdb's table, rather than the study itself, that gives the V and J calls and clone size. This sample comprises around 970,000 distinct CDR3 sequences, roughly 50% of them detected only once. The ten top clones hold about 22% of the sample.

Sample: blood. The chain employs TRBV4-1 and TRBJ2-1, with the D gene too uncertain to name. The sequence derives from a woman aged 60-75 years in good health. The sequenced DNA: TGCGCCAGCAGCCAAGTTTCTCTAGGCTACAATGAGCAGTTCTTC. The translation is CASSQVSLGYNEQFF.